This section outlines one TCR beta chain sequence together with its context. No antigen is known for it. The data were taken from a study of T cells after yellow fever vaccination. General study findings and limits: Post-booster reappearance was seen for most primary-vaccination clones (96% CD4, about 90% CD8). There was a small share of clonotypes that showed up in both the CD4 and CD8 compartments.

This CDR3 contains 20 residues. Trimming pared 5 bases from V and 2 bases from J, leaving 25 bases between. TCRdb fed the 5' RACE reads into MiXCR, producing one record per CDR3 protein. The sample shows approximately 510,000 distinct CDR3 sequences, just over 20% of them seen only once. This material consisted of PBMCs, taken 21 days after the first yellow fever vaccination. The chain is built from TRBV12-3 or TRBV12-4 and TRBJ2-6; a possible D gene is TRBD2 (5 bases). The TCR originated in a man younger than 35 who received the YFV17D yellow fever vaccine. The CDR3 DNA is TGTGCCAGCAGTAGTACAGCACGAACTAGGGCCTTTACTGGGGCCAACGTCCTGACTTTC. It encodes CASSSTARTRAFTGANVLTF.